The entry that follows covers one T cell receptor beta chain sequence. What it binds is not known. For every subset, genomic DNA was evenly distributed across several immunoSEQ plates. The method was immunoSEQ multiplex PCR; TCRdb's version includes in-frame clones alone and lacks a portion of them. Of around 600,000 clones listed, roughly 98% were seen once; the top ten hold 0.25% to 0.35%. The CDR3 covers 12 residues. The V gene's germline CDR1 is SQVTM and CDR2 ANQGSEA. This entry belongs to a study of shared clonotypes between healthy human individuals. At the level of the study: Sampling drew on donors who were two women and a few men aged 18 to 49. Study-wide results and limits: The generation probabilities recorded for non-shared clonotypes fell below those of clonotypes shared by all four donors. The sharing of 5% to 5.5% of naive CD4 clonotypes was seen across several donors.

Naive CD8 cells lacked CD45RO, underwent positive selection for CCR7 and left out terminally differentiated effector memory CD45RA+ cells. The chain combines TRBV29-1 with TRBJ2-3; D may be TRBD1 or TRBD2 (6 bases each). The sequence was obtained from a man aged 25 to 45 in good health. The sample taken for sequencing was naive CD8+ T cells sorted from blood. CDR3 protein: CIGGLCADTQYF. The CDR3 DNA is TGCATCGGGGGCCTGTGCGCAGATACGCAGTATTTT.